What follows are 17 T cell receptor beta chains derived from one specimen sequenced in a study of CD8+ T cells in alopecia areata. Treatment noted: oral pan-JAK inhibitor, 5-10 mg twice daily. Following extraction, RNA underwent reverse transcription to cDNA, which served as the sequencing template. Some clones are missing from TCRdb's copy, which holds only in-frame ones; the method was immunoSEQ multiplex PCR. The sample contains 98,000 or so clones, 50% to 75% of which appear only once. This material consisted of CD8+ T cells sorted from blood, taken at week 4, from a patient treated with tofacitinib. All receptors come from a human donor with alopecia areata.

CDR3 nucleotide sequence: TGTGCCAGCAGTTTCGGGCCGGAGGACGAGCAGTACTTC. Protein sequence: CASSFGPEDEQYF. The rearrangement uses TRBV27 and TRBJ2-7, with D possibly matching TRBD2 (5 bases). Trimming pared 3 bases from V and 5 bases from J, leaving 11 bases between. CDR3 length: 13 amino acids. Germline V lookup: CDR1 MNHEY, CDR2 SMNVEV (reference sequence).

V is TRBV4-2 and J is TRBJ2-7; D unclear. The germline V gene encodes CDR1 LGHNA and CDR2 YNFKEQ. With 4 bases removed from V and 1 base from J, the gap between germline ends came to 14 bases. The CDR3 has 15 residues. The CDR3 loop is CASSPYFRQSYEQYF. The CDR3 DNA is TGTGCCAGCAGCCCCTATTTCAGGCAGTCCTACGAGCAGTACTTC.

The chain combines TRBV29-1 with TRBJ1-1; D unresolved. V shed 5 bases and J shed 4 bases, with 11 bases lying between them. Per the germline V gene, CDR1 is SQVTM and CDR2 is ANQGSEA. The CDR3 runs to 12 residues. For the CDR3, the DNA is TGCAGCGTTAAGGAGGGTGGCACTGAAGCTTTCTTT. This sequence encodes CSVKEGGTEAFF.

For this clone: A read error may account for a junction end that differs from germline. V is TRBV4-2 and J is TRBJ1-1, with TRBD1 matching over 8 bases. The germline CDR1 and CDR2 sequences are LGHNA and YNFKEQ. The CDR3 has 15 amino acids. As DNA, the CDR3 is TGTGCCAGCAGCGAAGACAGGGGTTTGAACACTGAAGCTTTCTTT. It translates to CASSEDRGLNTEAFF.

This rearrangement joins TRBV4-1 to TRBJ1-1; D call uncertain. There are 15 residues in the CDR3. V dropped 1 base and J dropped 1 base, with 10 bases sitting between them. The V gene's germline CDR1 is MGHRA and CDR2 YSYEKL. CDR3 sequence: CASSQVPGPNTEAFF. CDR3 coding DNA: TGCGCCAGCAGCCAAGTACCGGGCCCGAACACTGAAGCTTTCTTT.

V and J are TRBV5-1 and TRBJ1-5; D is unclear. Trimming removed 2 bases at V and 1 base at J, with 13 bases between. This CDR3 contains 16 residues. The germline V gene has CDR1 SGHRS and CDR2 YFSETQ. Here the CDR3 reads CASSLLGSWSNQPQHF. CDR3 coding DNA: TGCGCCAGCAGCTTATTGGGGAGTTGGAGCAATCAGCCCCAGCATTTT.

This chain links TRBV27 with TRBJ2-1; 7 bases fit TRBD2. The CDR3 sequence is 17 residues long. In germline, CDR1 is MNHEY, CDR2 SMNVEV (reference sequence). The V and J ends lost 6 bases and 0 bases, in that order; junction bases with no gene match: 11. In DNA form, the CDR3 reads TGTGCCAGCAGCCATACATCGGGGGGAAGCTCCTACAATGAGCAGTTCTTC. It is translated as CASSHTSGGSSYNEQFF.

V usage is TRBV9 and J usage is TRBJ2-7; 10 bases line up with TRBD1. Germline CDR1 and CDR2: SGDLS and YYNGEE. The length of the CDR3 is 14 residues. The ends lost 4 bases at V and 5 bases at J; junction bases unmatched: 6. DNA for the CDR3: TGTGCCAGCAGCACGGACAGGGGGGTCGACGAGCAGTACTTC. It specifies CASSTDRGVDEQYF.

V is TRBV5-1 and J is TRBJ1-2; 7 nucleotides align to TRBD1. CDR1 is SGHRS and CDR2 is YFSETQ in the germline V gene. There are 12 residues in the CDR3. With V trimmed by 5 bases and J by 8 bases, 6 bases remained unmatched. Here the CDR3 reads CASSGTDAGYTF. The CDR3 coding sequence is TGCGCCAGCAGTGGGACAGACGCCGGCTACACCTTC.

The genes are TRBV27 and TRBJ1-1; D is possibly TRBD1 (5 bases). V lost 6 bases to trimming and J lost 5 bases, with 19 bases between them. The germline V gene has CDR1 MNHEY and CDR2 SMNVEV (reference sequence). This CDR3 contains 15 residues. Here the CDR3 DNA reads TGTGCCAGCAGCCCAGGATGGGGGTTGGATACTGAAGCTTTCTTT. This gives the protein CASSPGWGLDTEAFF.

The rearrangement links TRBV30 to TRBJ2-7, with 14 positions matching TRBD2. Germline V gene data show CDR1 as GTSNPN and CDR2 as SVGIG (reference sequence). CDR3 length: 14 amino acids. V shed 1 base, J shed 6 bases, and the junction held 2 bases outside the gene matches. CDR3 sequence reads: CAWSGTSGRIEQYF. In DNA, the CDR3 is TGTGCCTGGAGTGGGACTAGCGGGAGGATCGAGCAGTACTTC.

This chain joins TRBV6-5 and TRBJ2-2; TRBD2 might be the D (6 bases). The CDR3 extends over 15 amino acids. Germline V gene sequence: CDR1 MNHEY, CDR2 SVGAGI. The ends were cut back, 2 bases at V and 0 bases at J, with 7 bases in the middle. The DNA of the CDR3 is TGTGCCAGCAGTTACGCTAGCGCGAACACCGGGGAGCTGTTTTTT. This gives the protein CASSYASANTGELFF.

CDR3 protein: CATSRDEASGEQETQYF. CDR3 sequence (DNA): TGTGCCACCAGCAGAGATGAGGCTAGCGGGGAACAAGAGACCCAGTACTTC. The V and J genes are TRBV15 and TRBJ2-5; 9 positions agree with TRBD2. The CDR3 sequence is 17 residues long. Unmatched junction bases numbered 7, after V lost 0 bases and J lost 2 bases. Germline V gives CDR1 LNHNV, CDR2 YYDKDF (reference sequence).

The chain uses TRBV30 and TRBJ1-5; TRBD1 agrees at 9 bases. The CDR3 totals 14 residues. Germline V gene data show CDR1 as GTSNPN and CDR2 as SVGIG (reference sequence). Unmatched junction bases numbered 9, after V lost 8 bases and J lost 4 bases. CDR3 loop: CAGGTGQGNQPQHF. The CDR3, as DNA: TGTGCCGGAGGGACCGGACAGGGGAATCAGCCCCAGCATTTT.

The chain couples TRBV7-9 to TRBJ2-1, with D perhaps TRBD1 (7 bases). The CDR3 extends over 13 amino acids. Trimming removed 10 bases at V and 4 bases at J, with 14 bases between. CDR1 is SEHNR and CDR2 is FQNEAQ in the germline V gene (reference sequence). The CDR3 nucleotides read TGTGCCACCCGGGCAGGGGGGTACAATGAGCAGTTCTTC. Its translation: CATRAGGYNEQFF.

V gene TRBV27 combines with J gene TRBJ1-1; weak D call: TRBD1 (5 bases). Trimming removed 3 bases from V and 1 base from J, with 6 bases in between. The CDR3 loop spans 13 amino acids. Germline V CDR1 and CDR2: MNHEY, SMNVEV (reference sequence). CDR3 sequence (DNA): TGTGCCAGCAGTTTTCAGGGGAACACTGAAGCTTTCTTT. This encodes CASSFQGNTEAFF.

The rearrangement joins TRBV11-2 to TRBJ2-1; TRBD1 or TRBD2 may be the D gene (5 bases each). V gave up 5 bases and J gave up 4 bases, with 12 bases separating them. CDR1 and CDR2 from the germline V gene are SGHAT and FQNNGV. The CDR3 length is 14 residues. CDR3 nucleotide sequence: TGTGCCAGCAGCCCATTTGAGGGGTACAATGAGCAGTTCTTC. Amino acids: CASSPFEGYNEQFF.